Below, 17 T cell receptor beta chains from the same sample are listed, as sequenced in a study of blood T cell repertoires in COVID-19. Sequenced by immunoSEQ multiplex PCR; TCRdb stores in-frame clones only, minus some. Of more than 85,000 clones listed, approximately 72% are singletons. The sequencing sample was made of peripheral blood. The receptors here all came from a woman in her 70s with acute or convalescent COVID-19.

In this sample, this clone turned up a few times. The chain combines TRBV6-1 with TRBJ1-6, with a possible D match to TRBD1 (5 bases). Germline CDR1 reads MNHNS; CDR2 reads SASEGT. The ends were cut back, 1 base at V and 9 bases at J, with 10 bases in the middle. This CDR3 region has 14 residues. The CDR3 spells CASSEGGWGSPLHF. The CDR3 DNA follows: TGTGCCAGCAGTGAAGGGGGCTGGGGTTCACCCCTCCACTTT.

This clone was seen a handful of times. The chain recombines TRBV9 with TRBJ1-5; D may be TRBD1 (6 bases). This CDR3 is built from 18 residues. Germline assignment: CDR1 SGDLS and CDR2 YYNGEE. V lost 4 bases and J 0 bases, leaving 20 bases between the germline ends. The CDR3: CASSPPGGGEYSNQPQHF. The CDR3 region has the DNA TGTGCCAGCAGCCCCCCGGGAGGGGGGGAGTATAGCAATCAGCCCCAGCATTTT.

This sequence joins TRBV6-1 and TRBJ1-5; D gene unclear. The ends were cut back, 0 bases at V and 6 bases at J, with 9 bases in the middle. Germline V gene lookup returns CDR1 MNHNS and CDR2 SASEGT. The length of the CDR3 is 14 residues. The CDR3 nucleotides read TGTGCCAGCAGTGAAGCGACAATAACTCAGCCCCAGCATTTT. Translated: CASSEATITQPQHF.

The chain joins TRBV25-1 to TRBJ2-1; TRBD2 is a possible D gene (5 bases). From germline, CDR1 is MGHDK and CDR2 SYGVNS. Trimming stripped 7 bases from V and 10 bases from J, with 14 bases between. The CDR3 is made up of 12 amino acids. CDR3 sequence: CASIGNIREQFF. DNA for the CDR3: TGTGCCAGCATCGGGAATATTCGGGAGCAGTTCTTC.

J is TRBJ2-7 and V is TRBV7-2, with TRBD2 matching 9 bases. The CDR3 runs 14 residues. In germline, CDR1 is SGHTA, CDR2 FQGNSA. V trimming: 6 bases; J trimming: 0 bases; junction bases outside the gene matches: 3. CDR3 sequence: CASRSGGNSYEQYF. The DNA for the CDR3 is TGTGCCAGCAGAAGCGGGGGGAACTCCTACGAGCAGTACTTC.

J is TRBJ2-7 and V is TRBV11-2; 9 bases map to TRBD1. CDR1 and CDR2 from the germline V gene are SGHAT and FQNNGV. The length of the CDR3 is 12 residues. The V segment lost 4 bases and the J segment 7 bases; nucleotides outside the gene matches: 2. CDR3 DNA: TGTGCCAGCAGCTGGGACAGGGTAGAGCAGTACTTC. Amino acids: CASSWDRVEQYF.

This clone has just one count. V is TRBV19 and J is TRBJ1-2; TRBD1 is a possible D gene (5 bases). The CDR3 is made up of 14 amino acids. V was cut by 2 bases and J by 3 bases, with 10 bases left in between. Germline V gene lookup returns CDR1 LNHDA and CDR2 SQIVND (reference sequence). CDR3 nucleotide sequence: TGTGCCAGTAGTATATTGGGCAGGGACTATGGCTACACCTTC. Translation gives CASSILGRDYGYTF. The whole variable domain, filled in from reference TRBV19 and TRBJ1-2, reads DGGITQSPKYLFRKEGQNVTLSCEQNLNHDAMYWYRQDPGQGLRLIYYSQIVNDFQKGDIAEGYSVSREKKESFPLTVTSAQKNPTAFYLCASSILGRDYGYTFGSGTRLTVV.

The V gene is TRBV19, the J gene TRBJ1-6; possibly TRBD1 for D (5 bases). The germline V gene has CDR1 LNHDA and CDR2 SQIVND (reference sequence). Trimming removed 10 bases at V and 7 bases at J, with 11 bases between. CDR3 size: 12 residues. DNA of the CDR3: TGTGCCACTACGGGGGGGAATTCACCCCTCCACTTT. This sequence encodes CATTGGNSPLHF.

The genes are TRBV30 and TRBJ2-7; D might be TRBD2 (7 bases). V dropped 0 bases and J dropped 8 bases, with 17 bases sitting between them. The CDR3 length is 14 residues. Germline CDR1 is GTSNPN and CDR2 is SVGIG (reference sequence). The CDR3 protein is CAWSVSGGPGQQYF. Written as DNA, the CDR3 is TGTGCCTGGAGTGTATCGGGGGGCCCCGGACAGCAGTACTTC.

This sequence joins TRBV6-5 and TRBJ2-3; 10 bases are a match to TRBD1. This CDR3 spans 15 amino acids. CDR1 MNHEY and CDR2 SVGAGI come from the germline V gene. The V gene end was trimmed by 8 bases and the J gene end by 3 bases; junction bases not matched to a gene: 8. The CDR3 DNA follows: TGTGCCAGCCGCCGGGGGGACAGGGGTACAGATACGCAGTATTTT. It encodes CASRRGDRGTDTQYF.

This rearrangement joins TRBV5-4 to TRBJ2-7; possible D gene TRBD2, 6 bases. The CDR3 consists of 17 residues. Germline CDR1 and CDR2: SGHNT and YYREEE (reference sequence). V was clipped by 4 bases and J by 2 bases, with 22 bases between them. CDR3 DNA sequence: TGTGCCAGCAGCCCCGGTGGAGGGGCAGGACAAACCTACGAGCAGTACTTC. This gives the protein CASSPGGGAGQTYEQYF.

CDR3 region: CASSLSGDTQYF. CDR3 nucleotide sequence: TGTGCCAGCAGCCTCAGCGGGGATACGCAGTATTTT. The V and J genes are TRBV7-8 and TRBJ2-3, with D possibly being TRBD2 (6 bases). This CDR3 spans 12 amino acids. The ends were cut back, 5 bases at V and 6 bases at J, with 9 bases in the middle. Germline V CDR1 and CDR2: SGHVS, FQNEAQ.

The rearrangement uses TRBV21-1 and TRBJ2-1; the table names TRBD1, a call not compared with the DNA. TRBV21-1 has pseudogene status. The CDR3 contains 17 residues. The CDR3 reads CASSKGSGQVNYNEQFF. CDR3 sequence (DNA): TGTGCCAGCAGCAAAGGCTCGGGACAGGTGAACTACAATGAGCAGTTCTTC.

This clone was counted ten times or more. The V and J genes are TRBV30 and TRBJ1-2; 10 bases align to TRBD1. There are 16 residues in the CDR3. Looked up from germline, CDR1 is GTSNPN and CDR2 is SVGIG (reference sequence). V was clipped by 4 bases and J by 8 bases; unmatched bases: 16. The CDR3: CAWTIPRTGGYFGYTF. The CDR3 coding sequence is TGTGCCTGGACCATACCCCGGACAGGGGGATATTTCGGCTACACCTTC.

There are many counts of this clone. The chain links TRBV2 to TRBJ2-7; 12 bases fit TRBD2. CDR1 and CDR2 (germline): SNHLY, FYNNEI. The V gene end was trimmed by 5 bases and the J gene end by 2 bases; junction bases not matched to a gene: 1. The CDR3 has 14 amino acids. The CDR3 loop is CASSPSGGAYEQYF. DNA of the CDR3: TGTGCCAGCAGTCCTAGCGGGGGGGCCTACGAGCAGTACTTC.

This clone was detected a few times. The genes are TRBV27 and TRBJ1-1; maybe TRBD1 (5 bases). The V gene lost 7 bases and the J gene lost 5 bases, with 20 bases spanning the gap. The germline V gene encodes CDR1 MNHEY and CDR2 SMNVEV (reference sequence). The CDR3 loop spans 15 amino acids. This chain's CDR3 is CASIRSVGGRTEAFF. In DNA form, the CDR3 reads TGTGCCAGCATCCGTAGCGTCGGGGGTAGGACTGAAGCTTTCTTT.

This clone was recorded a few times. This chain links TRBV10-3 with TRBJ1-1; the D is unclear. CDR1 is ENHRY, CDR2 SYGVKD, per germline. The CDR3 has 17 amino acids. Deletions cut 3 bases from V and 1 base from J, with 18 bases between. The CDR3 loop is CAISDPLGGRSNTEAFF. The CDR3 DNA sequence: TGTGCCATCAGTGACCCCCTGGGTGGGAGGTCGAACACTGAAGCTTTCTTT.